What follows are 29 T cell receptor beta chains derived from one specimen sequenced in a study of vaccination and CD4 T cells after COVID-19. Cultured CD4+ T-cell DNA underwent Oncomine TCR Beta short-read sequencing. TCRdb ran MiXCR on the PCR reads and lists one entry per CDR3 protein. The sample yields fewer than 7,000 distinct CDR3 sequences, under 70% seen once. Treatment in this sample: roughly 10-day PBMC culture with coronavirus spike peptide pools or control peptides (ViraFEST assay). Their antigen targets remain unknown. Material for sequencing was CD4+ T cells from blood, cultured in vitro. All receptors derive from a human donor who had recovered from COVID-19.

V gene TRBV7-8 combines with J gene TRBJ2-2, with 11 bases identical to TRBD2. The CDR3 is made up of 18 amino acids. The germline CDR1 and CDR2 sequences are SGHVS and FQNEAQ. J lost 4 bases, V lost 1 base, and 8 bases had no gene match. The CDR3 sequence is CASSLVTSGSGGTGELFF. Here the CDR3 DNA reads TGTGCCAGCAGCTTAGTTACTAGCGGGAGCGGTGGCACCGGGGAGCTGTTTTTT.

This clonotype was recorded a few times. V gene TRBV5-1 combines with J gene TRBJ2-7; the D is unclear. The CDR3 length is 13 residues. Deletions cut 0 bases from V and 6 bases from J, with 10 bases between. Germline CDR1 and CDR2: SGHRS and YFSETQ. DNA for the CDR3: TGCGCCAGCAGCTTGGGGTCTCTTGTCGAGCAGTACTTC. It translates to CASSLGSLVEQYF.

V usage is TRBV4-3 and J usage is TRBJ2-1; D is ambiguous. The germline gives CDR1 LGHNA, CDR2 YSLEER. The CDR3 sequence is 16 residues long. Trimming cost V 1 base and J 1 base, with 11 bases left between them. The chain's CDR3 is CASSQGALGSYNEQFF. In DNA form, the CDR3 reads TGCGCCAGCAGCCAAGGAGCCCTTGGGTCCTACAATGAGCAGTTCTTC.

The V and J genes are TRBV24-1 and TRBJ2-2; no firm D call. This CDR3 spans 18 amino acids. The V and J ends lost 0 bases and 2 bases respectively, with 15 bases between them. CDR1 is KGHDR, CDR2 SFDVKD, per germline. CDR3 region: CATSDLQPGRVNTGELFF. The CDR3 region has the DNA TGTGCCACCAGTGATTTGCAACCGGGTAGGGTCAACACCGGGGAGCTGTTTTTT.

V and J are TRBV29-1 and TRBJ2-3; 13 bases align to TRBD2. The CDR3 runs 14 residues. V dropped 6 bases and J dropped 7; count of bases not matched to a gene: 7. Per germline, CDR1 SQVTM and CDR2 ANQGSEA. Here the CDR3 reads CSVLGLAGVYTQYF. Written as DNA, the CDR3 is TGCAGCGTCCTAGGACTAGCGGGAGTTTATACGCAGTATTTT.

The chain links TRBV10-3 to TRBJ2-3; 7 bases agree with TRBD2. Unmatched junction bases numbered 4, after V lost 4 bases and J lost 0 bases. The CDR3 contains 15 residues. CDR1 is ENHRY, CDR2 SYGVKD, per germline. As DNA, the CDR3 is TGTGCCATCAGTGTAAGCGGGACTAGCACAGATACGCAGTATTTT. This encodes CAISVSGTSTDTQYF.

This chain links TRBV5-4 with TRBJ2-5; D unresolved. Germline values: CDR1 SGHNT, CDR2 YYREEE (reference sequence). Trimming removed 4 bases from V and 1 base from J, with 14 bases in between. This CDR3 is built from 15 residues. Written as DNA, the CDR3 is TGTGCCAGCAGCCCACGTGTTCCGGGCCAAGAGACCCAGTACTTC. Amino acids: CASSPRVPGQETQYF.

This chain uses TRBV7-3 with TRBJ2-3, with 7 bases identical to TRBD2. Looked up from germline, CDR1 is SGHTA and CDR2 is FQGTGA. This CDR3 spans 14 amino acids. The J segment lost 2 bases and the V segment lost 5 bases, leaving 4 bases of the junction unmatched. The CDR3 is CASSLRDYTDTQYF. The CDR3 DNA is TGTGCCAGCAGCCTACGGGACTACACAGATACGCAGTATTTT.

The V and J genes are TRBV15 and TRBJ1-2; D is perhaps TRBD1 (5 bases). Trimming removed 6 bases at V and 0 bases at J, with 14 bases between. Germline V gene lookup returns CDR1 LNHNV and CDR2 YYDKDF (reference sequence). The CDR3 runs 15 residues. The CDR3 DNA follows: TGTGCCACCAGACCTCAAGGGACTGCTAACTATGGCTACACCTTC. Translation: CATRPQGTANYGYTF.

This clonotype has only one observation. This sequence joins TRBV27 and TRBJ1-2, with a possible D match to TRBD1 (6 bases). Per the germline V gene, CDR1 is MNHEY and CDR2 is SMNVEV (reference sequence). This CDR3 contains 15 residues. V was trimmed by 2 bases and J by 4 bases, leaving 14 bases between them. CDR3 in amino acids: CASSLGVGDIYGYTF. DNA for the CDR3: TGTGCCAGCAGTTTAGGAGTGGGGGACATCTATGGCTACACCTTC.

The chain employs TRBV7-2 and TRBJ1-5; unclear D gene. Germline V gene sequence: CDR1 SGHTA, CDR2 FQGNSA. CDR3 length: 15 amino acids. With 4 bases removed from V and 7 bases from J, the gap between germline ends came to 17 bases. CDR3 amino acids: CASSSRSGVAQPQHF. CDR3 bases: TGTGCCAGCAGCTCCCGGTCGGGCGTTGCCCAGCCCCAGCATTTT.

There are a few counts of this clonotype. The chain combines TRBV5-4 with TRBJ2-5; D unclear. Germline V gene sequence: CDR1 SGHNT, CDR2 YYREEE (reference sequence). The CDR3 is 14 residues long. The V gene lost 2 bases and the J gene lost 4 bases, with 12 bases spanning the gap. The CDR3 region has the DNA TGTGCCAGCAGCTTTGTTCTTGACCTAGAGACCCAGTACTTC. It translates to CASSFVLDLETQYF.

This clonotype was seen a few times. The chain recombines TRBV6-1 with TRBJ1-2, with TRBD1 identical over 8 bases. The V gene end was trimmed by 7 bases and the J gene end by 8 bases; junction bases not matched to a gene: 9. Germline V gene sequence: CDR1 MNHNS, CDR2 SASEGT. The CDR3 consists of 13 residues. This chain's CDR3 is CASILTGALGYTF. In DNA form, the CDR3 reads TGTGCCAGCATCCTGACAGGGGCCTTAGGCTACACCTTC.

Judged by abundance, this clonotype is medium-sized. This chain connects TRBV20-1 to TRBJ2-7; 10 nucleotides agree with TRBD2. V was pared by 3 bases and J by 0 bases, with 11 bases of the junction left unmatched. Germline V gene sequence: CDR1 DFQATT, CDR2 SNEGSKA (reference sequence). The CDR3 spans 17 residues. CDR3 bases: TGCAGTGCTAGGCCCCTCCTAGCGGGAGCCTCCTCCTACGAGCAGTACTTC. This encodes CSARPLLAGASSYEQYF.

In this sample, this clonotype turned up a few times. J is TRBJ2-5 and V is TRBV7-9; a possible D gene is TRBD1 (5 bases). Trimming stripped 4 bases from V and 7 bases from J, with 13 bases between. Per germline, CDR1 SEHNR and CDR2 FQNEAQ (reference sequence). CDR3 size: 13 residues. Written as DNA, the CDR3 is TGTGCCAGCAGCTCGCAAAACGACAGGACCCAGTACTTC. This encodes CASSSQNDRTQYF.

This rearrangement joins TRBV2 to TRBJ1-1; tentative D call: TRBD1 (5 bases). CDR1 SNHLY and CDR2 FYNNEI come from the germline V gene. The CDR3 spans 13 residues. Trimming removed 7 bases from V and 13 bases from J, with 22 bases in between. The CDR3 reads CASTIAPRTGVFF. The DNA for the CDR3 is TGTGCCAGCACCATAGCCCCTAGGACGGGGGTTTTCTTT. The whole variable domain, filled in from reference TRBV2 and TRBJ1-1, reads EPEVTQTPSHQVTQMGQEVILRCVPISNHLYFYWYRQILGQKVEFLVSFYNNEISEKSEIFDDQFSVERPDGSNFTLKIRSTKLEDSAMYFCASTIAPRTGVFFGQGTRLTVV.

This clonotype has a handful of counts. In DNA form, the CDR3 reads TGCAGTGCCGGTGGGACAGGCAAATCTTATGGCTACACCTTC. This translates into CSAGGTGKSYGYTF. The gene calls are TRBV20-1 and TRBJ1-2, with 8 bases that match TRBD1. CDR3 length: 14 amino acids. Germline V gene data show CDR1 as DFQATT and CDR2 as SNEGSKA (reference sequence). V trimming: 6 bases; J trimming: 5 bases; junction bases outside the gene matches: 11.

The rearrangement joins TRBV7-8 to TRBJ1-6, with 7 bases matching TRBD1. CDR1 and CDR2 from the germline V gene are SGHVS and FQNEAQ. The ends lost 3 bases at V and 7 bases at J; junction bases unmatched: 12. The CDR3 totals 17 residues. For the CDR3, the DNA is TGTGCCAGCAGCTTTATGCCATTACAGGGGCGGAATTCACCCCTCCACTTT. Protein: CASSFMPLQGRNSPLHF. Full variable domain (outside the CDR3, taken from reference TRBV7-8 and TRBJ1-6): GAGVSQSPRYKVAKRGQDVALRCDPISGHVSLFWYQQALGQGPEFLTYFQNEAQLDKSGLPSDRFFAERPEGSVSTLKIQRTQQEDSAVYLCASSFMPLQGRNSPLHFGNGTRLTVT.

In this sample, this clonotype turned up once. The chain carries TRBV4-1 and TRBJ2-3; D remains ambiguous. There are 14 residues in the CDR3. V lost 1 base, J lost 1 base, and 6 bases lay in between. The germline V gene has CDR1 MGHRA and CDR2 YSYEKL. The CDR3 region has the DNA TGCGCCAGCAGCCAAGCCGCCCGCACAGATACGCAGTATTTT. Translating gives CASSQAARTDTQYF.

This clonotype has more than one count but fewer than ten. V gene TRBV6-5 combines with J gene TRBJ1-2; D not certain. The CDR3 loop spans 14 amino acids. Per the germline V gene, CDR1 is MNHEY and CDR2 is SVGAGI. Deletions cut 4 bases from V and 8 bases from J, with 17 bases between. The CDR3 spells CASSSSDWAKGYTF. CDR3 in DNA: TGTGCCAGCAGTTCATCGGACTGGGCCAAAGGCTACACCTTC.

This clonotype was observed a few times. CDR3 nucleotide sequence: TGTGCCAGCAGTTACAGGGAGAATCAGCCCCAGCATTTT. It is translated as CASSYRENQPQHF. The chain joins TRBV6-5 to TRBJ1-5; no firm D call. The germline V gene encodes CDR1 MNHEY and CDR2 SVGAGI. The V end was cut by 2 bases, the J end by 4 bases, with 6 bases between. The CDR3 spans 13 residues.

This clonotype has just a few counts. The rearrangement joins TRBV20-1 to TRBJ1-5; D is unresolved. CDR3 length equals 14 residues. The ends were cut back, 1 base at V and 8 bases at J, with 15 bases in the middle. Per germline, CDR1 DFQATT and CDR2 SNEGSKA (reference sequence). CDR3 sequence (DNA): TGCAGTGCTAGAGTGGGGATGCAGGATGAGCCCCAGCATTTT. Protein product: CSARVGMQDEPQHF.

This clonotype is large (0.1 to 1%) in the sample. The V gene is TRBV6-1, the J gene TRBJ2-2; 7 bases map to TRBD2. Germline CDR1 and CDR2: MNHNS and SASEGT. This CDR3 spans 15 amino acids. J gave up 4 bases and V 10 bases, and 12 bases lay outside the gene matches. The DNA for the CDR3 is TGTGCCACGGAATGGGGAGGGCCGGTCACCGGGGAGCTGTTTTTT. Translated, it gives CATEWGGPVTGELFF.

This chain joins TRBV7-2 and TRBJ2-3; D ambiguous. The CDR3 contains 14 residues. Deletions cut 2 bases from V and 3 bases from J, with 9 bases between. Germline CDR1 reads SGHTA; CDR2 reads FQGNSA. The CDR3 loop is CASSLRGPTDTQYF. The DNA for the CDR3 is TGTGCCAGCAGCTTAAGAGGCCCGACAGATACGCAGTATTTT.

The chain carries TRBV6-1 and TRBJ2-4; D possibly matches TRBD1 or TRBD2 (5 bases each). The germline V and J ends were trimmed by 11 bases and 1 base, with 18 bases remaining between them. Germline CDR1 is MNHNS and CDR2 is SASEGT. This CDR3 contains 15 residues. The CDR3 protein is CAAKWGGYAKNIQYF. Here the CDR3 DNA reads TGTGCCGCGAAGTGGGGCGGGTATGCCAAAAACATTCAGTACTTC.

In its sample, this clonotype was seen once. The chain links TRBV7-8 to TRBJ2-3; D may correspond to TRBD1 or TRBD2 (6 bases each). CDR3 length: 16 residues. CDR1 SGHVS and CDR2 FQNEAQ come from the germline V gene. Trimming shortened V by 4 bases and J by 2 bases, and 16 bases separated the two germline ends. DNA for the CDR3: TGTGCCAGCAGCTGGGGGCCGGGGGACAACACAGATACGCAGTATTTT. It codes for CASSWGPGDNTDTQYF.

J is TRBJ1-5 and V is TRBV18; 9 bases are shared with TRBD1. The ends lost 4 bases at V and 4 bases at J; junction bases unmatched: 2. There are 14 residues in the CDR3. Germline V gene lookup returns CDR1 KGHSH and CDR2 LQKENI. The CDR3 nucleotides read TGTGCCAGCTCACTAGGACAGGGGAATCAGCCCCAGCATTTT. Amino acids: CASSLGQGNQPQHF. Looking up the rest from reference TRBV18 and TRBJ1-5 gives the full variable domain: NAGVMQNPRHLVRRRGQEARLRCSPMKGHSHVYWYRQLPEEGLKFMVYLQKENIIDESGMPKERFSAEFPKEGPSILRIQQVVRGDSAAYFCASSLGQGNQPQHFGDGTRLSIL.

The chain couples TRBV7-2 to TRBJ2-7; D not certain. CDR3 length: 16 residues. From germline, CDR1 is SGHTA and CDR2 FQGNSA. Trimming took 0 bases from V and 3 from J, leaving 15 bases between them. CDR3 in amino acids: CASSLAPRPEYYEQYF. In DNA, the CDR3 is TGTGCCAGCAGCTTAGCCCCTAGACCGGAGTACTACGAGCAGTACTTC. The full variable domain, completed using reference TRBV7-2 and TRBJ2-7, is GAGVSQSPSNKVTEKGKDVELRCDPISGHTALYWYRQSLGQGLEFLIYFQGNSAPDKSGLPSDRFSAERTGGSVSTLTIQRTQQEDSAVYLCASSLAPRPEYYEQYFGPGTRLTVT.

The chain combines TRBV7-6 with TRBJ2-5, with D uncertain. The V and J ends lost 1 base and 0 bases respectively, with 6 bases between them. Germline CDR1 and CDR2: SGHVS and FNYEAQ. The CDR3 is made up of 14 amino acids. DNA of the CDR3: TGTGCCAGCAGCTTAGGTCCAGACCAAGAGACCCAGTACTTC. This encodes CASSLGPDQETQYF.